This TCR beta chain was sequenced for a study of CD8 T cells in ankylosing spondylitis. Overall study findings and caveats: Ankylosing spondylitis blood appeared to carry a characteristic TCR beta motif of fewer than 10 highly homologous variants.

Researchers built TCR beta libraries using quantitative 5'-RACE with molecular barcodes. From the 5' RACE reads, TCRdb called clonotypes with MiXCR, one entry per CDR3 protein. The table includes roughly 670,000 distinct CDR3 sequences, 15% to 20% detected once. There are a few counts of this clonotype. What it binds is unknown. The sample comprised blood, either unsorted or a sorted T cell fraction (not recorded which). The origin of this receptor is a male donor with ankylosing spondylitis.

CDR3 region: CASSYSGVMNTEAFF. The CDR3 bases are TGTGCCAGCAGTTACTCGGGGGTCATGAACACTGAAGCTTTCTTT. The chain uses TRBV6-5 and TRBJ1-1, with D possibly being TRBD1 (5 bases). Germline CDR1 MNHEY, CDR2 SVGAGI. Trimming left V 0 bases short and J 0 bases short, with 8 bases between. CDR3 length equals 15 residues.